The sequence of this T cell receptor beta chain was determined in a study of CD8+ T cells in alopecia areata. Details on this clone: Its specificity is unknown.

Investigators isolated RNA and reverse transcribed it into cDNA to act as the sequencing template. Using immunoSEQ multiplex PCR, the repertoire was profiled, and TCRdb retains in-frame clones only, with some absent. Altogether approximately 200,000 clones are present, 60% being singletons, with the ten largest covering 3.3%. The treatment denotes: oral pan-JAK inhibitor, 5-10 mg twice daily. Findings and caveats of the study: Scalp and blood samples kept many expanded lesional clones throughout tofacitinib. Clonality in lesional scalp, especially alopecia totalis/universalis, exceeded that of normal scalp.

CDR1 and CDR2 (germline): SGHVS, FQNEAQ. The CDR3 sequence is 12 residues long. V lost 1 base and J lost 11, with 11 bases in between. The TCR originated in a human donor with alopecia areata. The chain carries TRBV7-8 and TRBJ1-2, with D perhaps TRBD1 (6 bases). The sample consisted of CD4+ T cells sorted from blood, taken at week 4, from a patient treated with tofacitinib. CDR3 residues: CASSLVQGRYTF. CDR3 bases: TGTGCCAGCAGCTTAGTACAGGGCAGGTACACCTTC.